A single sample is the source of the 17 T cell receptor beta chains below, sequenced in a study of T cell changes during pregnancy in multiple sclerosis (dated by TCRdb to between 2018 and 2021). Libraries were made using the immunoSEQ multiplex PCR assay. The clones in this table, taken by TCRdb from immuneACCESS, are in-frame only. Not every clone is retained; where verified, under half of the shortfall comes from an unresolved V gene, and the cause of the rest is unknown. The sample table shows about 68,000 clones, and roughly nine tenths are seen once. Clones ranked in the top ten supply 0.65% to 1% of the sample. Sample: peripheral blood, taken in the second trimester of pregnancy. These receptors came from a female donor with multiple sclerosis, enrolled in a pregnancy study.

V and J are TRBV27 and TRBJ1-2; possible D gene TRBD1, 6 bases. V shed 4 bases and J shed 5 bases, with 17 bases lying between them. This CDR3 region has 15 residues. Germline loops: CDR1 MNHEY, CDR2 SMNVEV (reference sequence). The CDR3 nucleotides are TGTGCCAGCAGTTCGATTCAGGGGTTTAGGTATGGCTACACCTTC. This codes for CASSSIQGFRYGYTF.

The chain couples TRBV5-4 to TRBJ1-1; 8 positions match TRBD1. The CDR3 is 15 amino acids. Germline CDR1 SGHNT, CDR2 YYREEE (reference sequence). V was pared by 6 bases and J by 10 bases, with 17 bases of the junction left unmatched. In nucleotides, the CDR3 is TGTGCCAGCATGGGTGCCGACAGGGGTCTTAGTGGAGCTTTCTTT. Translating it yields CASMGADRGLSGAFF.

This chain connects TRBV5-4 to TRBJ2-3; 14 nucleotides align to TRBD2. Trimming removed 8 bases from V and 6 bases from J; junction bases left unmatched: 11. Per the germline V gene, CDR1 is SGHNT and CDR2 is YYREEE (reference sequence). CDR3 length: 16 residues. The CDR3 DNA sequence: TGTGCCAGTTATCCGGGACTAGCGGGGGCGGGGGATACGCAGTATTTT. Encoded protein: CASYPGLAGAGDTQYF.

This clone occurred a few times. This chain links TRBV6-6 with TRBJ2-1; the match to TRBD1 covers 7 bases. The CDR3 runs to 15 residues. The J segment lost 7 bases and the V segment lost 6 bases, leaving 12 bases of the junction unmatched. CDR1 and CDR2 (germline): MNHNY, SVGAGI (reference sequence). This CDR3 is CASSLSGGQGNEQFF. DNA for the CDR3: TGTGCCAGCAGCCTTTCAGGGGGTCAGGGGAATGAGCAGTTCTTC.

The chain employs TRBV11-2 and TRBJ1-1; tentatively, D is TRBD1 (5 bases). The length of the CDR3 is 19 residues. Trimming took 2 bases from V and 1 from J, leaving 23 bases between them. Germline assignment: CDR1 SGHAT and CDR2 FQNNGV. The CDR3 nucleotides read TGTGCCAGCAGCTTATGGCGGGGCACGGGGGTTCGGGAGAACACTGAAGCTTTCTTT. Its protein is CASSLWRGTGVRENTEAFF.

There are a few counts of this clone. The J gene is TRBJ1-6, the V gene TRBV6-1, with 8 positions matching TRBD1. CDR1 and CDR2 from the germline V gene are MNHNS and SASEGT. This CDR3 comprises 15 residues. V lost 3 bases and J lost 7; bases outside the gene matches: 5. The CDR3 is CASSDSTGDNSPLHF. The DNA of the CDR3 is TGTGCCAGCAGTGATTCGACAGGGGACAATTCACCCCTCCACTTT.

The genes are TRBV9 and TRBJ2-5; 8 positions match TRBD2. The CDR3 is made up of 17 amino acids. Germline V gene sequence: CDR1 SGDLS, CDR2 YYNGEE. V shed 0 bases and J 2 bases; nucleotides not matched to a gene: 9. CDR3 residues: CASSVAHSGGLQETQYF. Here the CDR3 DNA reads TGTGCCAGCAGCGTAGCCCACAGCGGGGGACTGCAAGAGACCCAGTACTTC.

The chain uses TRBV19 and TRBJ1-2, with D unresolved. V lost 7 bases and J lost 7, with 10 bases in between. The CDR3 spans 11 residues. Germline CDR1 and CDR2: LNHDA and SQIVND (reference sequence). The CDR3 loop reads CASKDYGGYTF. CDR3 DNA: TGTGCCAGTAAAGACTACGGTGGCTACACCTTC.

This chain uses TRBV19 with TRBJ1-4; D unclear. Germline CDR1 LNHDA, CDR2 SQIVND (reference sequence). This CDR3 region has 12 residues. V was cut by 3 bases and J by 5 bases, with 4 bases left in between. In nucleotides, the CDR3 is TGTGCCAGTAGTATCCTGAATGAAAAACTGTTTTTT. Its translation is CASSILNEKLFF.

The chain has TRBV7-2 and TRBJ2-7; 8 nucleotides align to TRBD2. CDR3 length: 17 residues. Germline V CDR1 and CDR2: SGHTA, FQGNSA. J lost 3 bases, V lost 4 bases, and 14 bases had no gene match. The CDR3 loop reads CASSWVLPRSGGYEQYF. CDR3 sequence (DNA): TGTGCCAGCAGCTGGGTTTTGCCGCGGAGCGGGGGCTACGAGCAGTACTTC.

The J gene is TRBJ1-6, the V gene TRBV9; TRBD1 aligns across 7 bases. V lost 3 bases and J lost 7; bases outside the gene matches: 10. This CDR3 has 16 residues. Germline V CDR1 and CDR2: SGDLS, YYNGEE. The CDR3 here is CASSAQSGTENSPLHF. In DNA form, the CDR3 reads TGTGCCAGCAGCGCGCAATCCGGGACAGAAAATTCACCCCTCCACTTT.

V is TRBV7-6 and J is TRBJ1-4; D might be TRBD1 (6 bases). This CDR3 region has 15 residues. Trimming left V 1 base short and J 6 bases short, with 12 bases between. Germline CDR1 reads SGHVS; CDR2 reads FNYEAQ. The CDR3 sequence: CASSLDGEGDEKLFF. DNA of the CDR3: TGTGCCAGCAGCTTAGACGGGGAGGGGGATGAAAAACTGTTTTTT.

The rearrangement joins TRBV19 to TRBJ1-2; 8 nucleotides match TRBD1. The CDR3 has 12 amino acids. Unmatched junction bases numbered 6, after V lost 7 bases and J lost 8 bases. CDR1 and CDR2 from the germline V gene are LNHDA and SQIVND (reference sequence). CDR3 amino acids: CASTRTGIGYTF. The CDR3 DNA follows: TGTGCCAGTACCCGGACAGGGATCGGCTACACCTTC.

This chain links TRBV28 with TRBJ1-2; D is perhaps TRBD1 (5 bases). Germline CDR1 MDHEN, CDR2 SYDVKM. V shed 3 bases and J shed 0 bases, with 14 bases lying between them. This CDR3 comprises 16 residues. Written as DNA, the CDR3 is TGTGCCAGCAGTTTCTACAGGCGCCTCACTAACTATGGCTACACCTTC. Translating gives CASSFYRRLTNYGYTF.

In the case of this clone: The junction does not match germline at one end; this may be a read error. This chain links TRBV4-3 with TRBJ1-4, with 9 bases lining up with TRBD1. Germline loops: CDR1 LGHNA, CDR2 YSLEER. This CDR3 has 15 residues. Written as DNA, the CDR3 is TGCGCCAGCAACCAACAGGGGGCGACTAATGAAAAACTGTTTTTT. Encoded protein: CASNQQGATNEKLFF.

The J gene is TRBJ2-7, the V gene TRBV5-1; maybe TRBD2 (7 bases). The length of the CDR3 is 14 residues. Trimming pared 5 bases from V and 3 bases from J, leaving 15 bases between. Germline-derived CDR1 and CDR2 are SGHRS and YFSETQ. The CDR3 loop is CASRRPGGHYEQYF. In nucleotides, the CDR3 is TGCGCCAGCAGGCGCCCCGGGGGGCACTACGAGCAGTACTTC.

This chain connects TRBV5-4 to TRBJ1-1; D uncertain. Germline values: CDR1 SGHNT, CDR2 YYREEE (reference sequence). The V gene lost 0 bases and the J gene lost 6 bases, with 6 bases spanning the gap. The CDR3 has 12 residues. The CDR3 sequence: CASSLGSAEAFF. CDR3 bases: TGTGCCAGCAGCTTGGGCTCGGCTGAAGCTTTCTTT. Full variable domain (remainder filled in from reference TRBV5-4 and TRBJ1-1): ETGVTQSPTHLIKTRGQQVTLRCSSQSGHNTVSWYQQALGQGPQFIFQYYREEENGRGNFPPRFSGLQFPNYSSELNVNALELDDSALYLCASSLGSAEAFFGQGTRLTVV.